This entry describes one T cell receptor beta chain. Antigen unknown. TCRdb re-called the reads with MiXCR, one entry per CDR3 protein. Altogether just over 300,000 distinct CDR3 sequences are present, 15% to 20% being singletons, with the ten largest covering more than 10%. V was shortened by 1 base and J by 5 bases, with 14 bases between the two germline ends. This CDR3 contains 16 residues. Germline CDR1 SGHVT, CDR2 SQSDAQ. The sample is drawn from a study of T cell repertoires in cytomegalovirus infection. Study-wide context: Signatures in public TCR beta sequences pointed to both CMV infection and matching HLA type.

Findings of the study overall: Public TCR beta family frequency separated CMV-and-HLA carriers, including in an independent cohort.

This sequence was found in a human donor in good health (CMV status not recorded). Some clones in this sample may be carry-over from other donors' samples. The sequencing input was PBMCs. The genes are TRBV7-4 and TRBJ2-2; D is unclear. For the CDR3, the DNA is TGTGCCAGCAGCTTAGTCGTCCAGGTCGGAACCGGGGAGCTGTTTTTT. Translating gives CASSLVVQVGTGELFF.